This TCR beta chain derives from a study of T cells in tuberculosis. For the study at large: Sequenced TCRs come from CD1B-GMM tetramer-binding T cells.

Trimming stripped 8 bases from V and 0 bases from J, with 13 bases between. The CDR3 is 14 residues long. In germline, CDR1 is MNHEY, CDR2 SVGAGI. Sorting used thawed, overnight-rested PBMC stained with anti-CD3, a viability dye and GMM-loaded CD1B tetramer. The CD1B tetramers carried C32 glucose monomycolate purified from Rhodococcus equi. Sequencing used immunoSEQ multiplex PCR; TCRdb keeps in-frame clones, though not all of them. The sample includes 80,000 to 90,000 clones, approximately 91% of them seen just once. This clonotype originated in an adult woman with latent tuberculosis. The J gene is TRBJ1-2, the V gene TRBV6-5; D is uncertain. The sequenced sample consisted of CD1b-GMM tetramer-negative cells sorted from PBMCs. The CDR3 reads CASGYGLANYGYTF. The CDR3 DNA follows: TGTGCCAGCGGGTACGGACTAGCTAACTATGGCTACACCTTC.